Listed below are T cell receptor beta chains from one sample, sequenced in a study of shared clonotypes between healthy human individuals. Using immunoSEQ multiplex PCR, the repertoire was profiled, and TCRdb retains in-frame clones only, with some absent. The table records about 1,900,000 clones, less than 95% of them present only once. The sample was naive CD8+ T cells sorted from blood. Receptors originate from a man in his late teens or twenties in good health. Each CDR3 is given with its conserved first and last residue. A D gene is named only where the DNA matches it firmly. Where a row states a size, it is once, few, many or the class of an expanded clone; other rows omit it.

d_gene: .
j_gene: TRBJ2-7
v_gene: TRBV9
abundance: .
CDR3nt: TGTGCCAGCAGCGTCGACGACGGAGCCTACGAGCAGTACTTC
CDR3aa: CASSVDDGAYEQYF

d_gene: TRBD1
j_gene: TRBJ2-7
v_gene: TRBV19
abundance: .
CDR3nt: TGTGCCAGTAGTACAGGGACAGGCCTGAGCTCCTACGAGCAGTACTTC
CDR3aa: CASSTGTGLSSYEQYF

d_gene: TRBD2
j_gene: TRBJ2-5
v_gene: TRBV5-1
abundance: .
CDR3nt: TGCGCCAGCAGCTTGGCCCTAGCGGGGCCCCAAGTGGGAGAGACCCAGTACTTC
CDR3aa: CASSLALAGPQVGETQYF

d_gene: TRBD1
j_gene: TRBJ1-5
v_gene: TRBV6-6
abundance: .
CDR3nt: TGTGCCAGCTGGACAGGTAGCAATCAGCCCCAGCATTTT
CDR3aa: CASWTGSNQPQHF

d_gene: .
j_gene: TRBJ2-7
v_gene: TRBV4-1
abundance: .
CDR3nt: TGCGCCAGCAGCTCCACCTCGACAGTAACCTACGAGCAGTACTTC
CDR3aa: CASSSTSTVTYEQYF

d_gene: .
j_gene: TRBJ2-5
v_gene: TRBV29-1
abundance: .
CDR3nt: TGCAGCGTTGACGCGGGAATTAGCCAAGAGACCCAGTACTTC
CDR3aa: CSVDAGISQETQYF

d_gene: .
j_gene: TRBJ2-1
v_gene: TRBV11-2
abundance: .
CDR3nt: TGTGCCAGCAGCCCCCTAGGCCTCCCAGCCTACAATGAGCAGTTCTTC
CDR3aa: CASSPLGLPAYNEQFF

d_gene: .
j_gene: TRBJ1-6
v_gene: TRBV7-2
abundance: .
CDR3nt: TGTGCCAGCAGCTTAGACCCGGGACGGTATAATTCACCCCTCCACTTT
CDR3aa: CASSLDPGRYNSPLHF

d_gene: TRBD2
j_gene: TRBJ2-7
v_gene: TRBV27
abundance: .
CDR3nt: TGTGCCAGCAGTCTCTGGGGACTAGCGCCGGAGTACGAGCAGTACTTC
CDR3aa: CASSLWGLAPEYEQYF

d_gene: .
j_gene: TRBJ1-4
v_gene: TRBV5-1
abundance: .
CDR3nt: TGCGCCAGCAGCCCCGGTGTGGGGGGGGAAAAACTGTTTTTT
CDR3aa: CASSPGVGGEKLFF

d_gene: .
j_gene: TRBJ2-1
v_gene: TRBV6-5
abundance: .
CDR3nt: TGTGCCAGCAGTTACACGGGGACAGAGCAGTTCTTC
CDR3aa: CASSYTGTEQFF

d_gene: .
j_gene: TRBJ2-1
v_gene: TRBV14
abundance: .
CDR3nt: TGTGCCAGCAGCCATCACAATGAGCAGTTCTTC
CDR3aa: CASSHHNEQFF

d_gene: .
j_gene: TRBJ2-2
v_gene: TRBV5-6
abundance: .
CDR3nt: TGTGCCAGCAGCGTCAACAGGGACTACACCGGGGAGCTGTTTTTT
CDR3aa: CASSVNRDYTGELFF

d_gene: .
j_gene: TRBJ2-4
v_gene: TRBV5-6
abundance: .
CDR3nt: TGTGCCAGCAGCTTATCAGCCAAAAACATTCAGTACTTC
CDR3aa: CASSLSAKNIQYF

d_gene: TRBD2
j_gene: TRBJ2-7
v_gene: TRBV7-9
abundance: .
CDR3nt: TGTGCCAGCAGCTTAGGGGAGGGCGCCTACGAGCAGTACTTC
CDR3aa: CASSLGEGAYEQYF

d_gene: .
j_gene: TRBJ2-1
v_gene: TRBV9
abundance: .
CDR3nt: TGTGCCAGCAGCGTAGGGGACGACTCCTACAATGAGCAGTTCTTC
CDR3aa: CASSVGDDSYNEQFF

d_gene: .
j_gene: TRBJ2-3
v_gene: TRBV9
abundance: .
CDR3nt: TGTGCCAGCAGCGTAGCGGGAAGTACAGATACGCAGTATTTT
CDR3aa: CASSVAGSTDTQYF

d_gene: .
j_gene: TRBJ2-7
v_gene: TRBV5-4
abundance: .
CDR3nt: TGTGCCAGCAGCTTGATCGGCCTAGTCGACGAGCAGTACTTC
CDR3aa: CASSLIGLVDEQYF

d_gene: TRBD1
j_gene: TRBJ2-2
v_gene: TRBV10-3
abundance: .
CDR3nt: TGTGCCATCAGCGAGGGACAGGAGGCCGGGGAGCTGTTTTTT
CDR3aa: CAISEGQEAGELFF

d_gene: TRBD2
j_gene: TRBJ2-1
v_gene: TRBV9
abundance: .
CDR3nt: TGTGCCAGCAGCGTTGGGGGGGACAATGAGCAGTTCTTC
CDR3aa: CASSVGGDNEQFF

d_gene: .
j_gene: TRBJ2-7
v_gene: TRBV9
abundance: .
CDR3nt: TGTGCCAGCAGCGTAGGAGGGCCCACCTACGAGCAGTACTTC
CDR3aa: CASSVGGPTYEQYF

d_gene: .
j_gene: TRBJ2-7
v_gene: TRBV7-9
abundance: .
CDR3nt: TGTGCCAGTCTAGGGATCGGGGACGAGCAGTACTTC
CDR3aa: CASLGIGDEQYF

d_gene: .
j_gene: TRBJ2-3
v_gene: TRBV4-2
abundance: .
CDR3nt: TGTGCCAGCAGCCAACCACTAGGAGATACGCAGTATTTT
CDR3aa: CASSQPLGDTQYF

d_gene: TRBD2
j_gene: TRBJ2-1
v_gene: TRBV6-5
abundance: .
CDR3nt: TGTGCCAGCAGTTTCCCGGGGGGTAATGAGCAGTTCTTC
CDR3aa: CASSFPGGNEQFF

d_gene: TRBD2
j_gene: TRBJ2-7
v_gene: TRBV27
abundance: .
CDR3nt: TGTGCCAGCAGTCCTTTAGCGGGGGGTATGTACGAGCAGTACTTC
CDR3aa: CASSPLAGGMYEQYF

d_gene: TRBD1
j_gene: TRBJ2-7
v_gene: TRBV7-9
abundance: once
CDR3nt: TGTGCCAGCAGCTCAGGACAGGGGGCGAACCACGAGCAGTACTTC
CDR3aa: CASSSGQGANHEQYF

d_gene: .
j_gene: TRBJ1-2
v_gene: TRBV19
abundance: .
CDR3nt: TGTGCCAGCGCTGTCCTCCTCGGGGACTATGGCTACACCTTC
CDR3aa: CASAVLLGDYGYTF

d_gene: .
j_gene: TRBJ1-1
v_gene: TRBV7-9
abundance: .
CDR3nt: TGTGCCAGCAGCTACGCAGGGGCCGTTGAAGCTTTCTTT
CDR3aa: CASSYAGAVEAFF

d_gene: TRBD2
j_gene: TRBJ2-3
v_gene: TRBV29-1
abundance: .
CDR3nt: TGCAGCGTCGACGGGACTAGCGGGGTTCCCGTCACAGATACGCAGTATTTT
CDR3aa: CSVDGTSGVPVTDTQYF

d_gene: .
j_gene: TRBJ1-1
v_gene: TRBV5-1
abundance: .
CDR3nt: TGTGCCAGCAGCTTCGGATTCACTGAAGCTTTCTTT
CDR3aa: CASSFGFTEAFF

d_gene: TRBD2
j_gene: TRBJ2-5
v_gene: TRBV7-8
abundance: once
CDR3nt: TGTGCCAGCAGCTTGCCCCTCGCGGGGGGGGAAGAGACCCAGTACTTC
CDR3aa: CASSLPLAGGEETQYF

d_gene: .
j_gene: TRBJ2-7
v_gene: TRBV27
abundance: .
CDR3nt: TGTGCCAGCTCTCCCCCCGCCCGGCACGAGCAGTACTTC
CDR3aa: CASSPPARHEQYF

d_gene: .
j_gene: TRBJ2-1
v_gene: TRBV10-2
abundance: .
CDR3nt: TGCGCCAGCAGTGTAGGAGGGGGCAATGAGCAGTTCTTC
CDR3aa: CASSVGGGNEQFF

d_gene: .
j_gene: TRBJ2-7
v_gene: TRBV25-1
abundance: .
CDR3nt: TGTGCCAGCAGTGAATATGAAGGAAGCTCCTACGAGCAGTACTTC
CDR3aa: CASSEYEGSSYEQYF

d_gene: .
j_gene: TRBJ2-7
v_gene: TRBV18
abundance: .
CDR3nt: TGTGCCAGCTCACCGACGACAGGGACTAACTCCTACGAGCAGTACTTC
CDR3aa: CASSPTTGTNSYEQYF

d_gene: .
j_gene: TRBJ1-5
v_gene: TRBV6-5
abundance: .
CDR3nt: TGTGCCAGCAGTGCTTATCAGCCCCAGCATTTT
CDR3aa: CASSAYQPQHF

d_gene: .
j_gene: TRBJ1-5
v_gene: TRBV5-1
abundance: .
CDR3nt: TGCGCCAGCAGCTTGGGGTCTTCATGGCCCCAGCATTTT
CDR3aa: CASSLGSSWPQHF

d_gene: .
j_gene: TRBJ2-2
v_gene: TRBV28
abundance: once
CDR3nt: TGTGCCAGCAGTTTATCGGGGACCGGGGAGCTGTTTTTT
CDR3aa: CASSLSGTGELFF

d_gene: .
j_gene: TRBJ1-2
v_gene: TRBV29-1
abundance: .
CDR3nt: TGCAGCGTTAACAGGGATGACTATGGCTACACCTTC
CDR3aa: CSVNRDDYGYTF

d_gene: .
j_gene: TRBJ2-7
v_gene: TRBV5-1
abundance: .
CDR3nt: TGCGCCAGCAGCTTGATGTCACCTCCGAACGAGCAGTACTTC
CDR3aa: CASSLMSPPNEQYF

d_gene: .
j_gene: TRBJ2-4
v_gene: TRBV9
abundance: .
CDR3nt: TGTGCCAGCAGCGTAGGAGGAGGGGTAGCCAAAAACATTCAGTACTTC
CDR3aa: CASSVGGGVAKNIQYF

d_gene: .
j_gene: TRBJ2-1
v_gene: TRBV9
abundance: .
CDR3nt: TGTGCCAGCAGCGTAGAAGGTGCCAGGGTGAATGAGCAGTTCTTC
CDR3aa: CASSVEGARVNEQFF

d_gene: TRBD1
j_gene: TRBJ1-4
v_gene: TRBV30
abundance: .
CDR3nt: TGTGCCTGGAGGGGAAGGGGGCGGGCTAATGAAAAACTGTTTTTT
CDR3aa: CAWRGRGRANEKLFF

d_gene: .
j_gene: TRBJ2-1
v_gene: TRBV9
abundance: .
CDR3nt: TGTGCCAGCAGCGTAGAAAACACACGGAATGAGCAGTTCTTC
CDR3aa: CASSVENTRNEQFF